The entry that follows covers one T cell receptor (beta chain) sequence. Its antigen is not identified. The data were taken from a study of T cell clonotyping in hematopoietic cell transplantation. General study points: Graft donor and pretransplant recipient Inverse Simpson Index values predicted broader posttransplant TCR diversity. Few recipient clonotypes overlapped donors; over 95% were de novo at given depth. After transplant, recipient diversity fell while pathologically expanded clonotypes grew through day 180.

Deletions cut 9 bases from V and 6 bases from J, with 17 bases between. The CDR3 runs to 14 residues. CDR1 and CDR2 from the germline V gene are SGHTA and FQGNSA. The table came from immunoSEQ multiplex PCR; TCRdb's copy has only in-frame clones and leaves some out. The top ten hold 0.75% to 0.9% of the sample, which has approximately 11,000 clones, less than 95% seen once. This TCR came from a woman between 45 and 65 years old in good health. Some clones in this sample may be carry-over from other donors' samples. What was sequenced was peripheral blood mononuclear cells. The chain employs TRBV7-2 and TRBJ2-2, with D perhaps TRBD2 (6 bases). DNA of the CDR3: TGTGCCAGTGGGGGGAGTTTCGCACCCGGGGAGCTGTTTTTT. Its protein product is CASGGSFAPGELFF.